The T cell receptor beta chain described here comes from a study of T cells after yellow fever vaccination. Study-wide context: Any fraction with a low cell number was prepared using SMART-Seq v4 Ultra Low Input.

Findings of the study overall: Although most clonotypes did not, a small share appeared in both CD4 and CD8 compartments. Most primary-vaccination clones reappeared after the booster (about 95% CD4, around 88% CD8).

With 2 bases clipped from V and 4 bases from J, the junction kept 7 bases outside the gene matches. CDR3 length: 15 residues. CDR1 MNHEY and CDR2 SVGAGI come from the germline V gene. TCRdb reprocessed the 5' RACE reads via MiXCR and lists one record per CDR3 protein. The sample records 350,000 to 450,000 distinct CDR3 sequences, 6.2% being singletons. Comment on this clonotype: The antigen is not known.

The source material was PBMCs, sampled 5 days after the yellow fever booster vaccination. V gene TRBV6-5 combines with J gene TRBJ2-7, with 8 bases fitting TRBD2. This TCR derives from a young man who received the YFV17D yellow fever vaccine. The DNA of the CDR3 is TGTGCCAGCAGTTACCCGCTAGCGGGTCGATACGAGCAGTACTTC. Translating gives CASSYPLAGRYEQYF.